The entry below gives a single T cell receptor (beta chain) sequence along with its context. Trimming took off 4 bases at V and 4 bases at J, with 22 bases between the two ends. CDR3 length: 17 residues. The germline V gene has CDR1 SNHLY and CDR2 FYNNEI. Per the original methods: Estimates of nucleated cell counts were drawn from the amplification of reference gene primers. Profiled with immunoSEQ multiplex PCR; TCRdb holds only in-frame clones, not every one. That table supplies the V and J calls and clone size; D and trimming were determined from the DNA. The top ten clones hold about 12% of a sample with around 130,000 clones, approximately 84% of them seen once. These data belong to a study of blood T cell repertoires in COVID-19. Across the whole study: Sites in the United States, Italy and Spain provided acute and convalescent COVID-19 samples. The analysed material was cDNA or gDNA that came from T cells, B-cell-depleted T cells, or PBMCs.

The specimen sequenced was peripheral blood. The sequence came from a young woman who had recovered from COVID-19. The chain is built from TRBV2 and TRBJ2-5, with D perhaps matching TRBD1 (6 bases). CDR3 in DNA: TGTGCCAGCAGTGTAGGGCCCAGGGCCCCCAGGGGAGAGACCCAGTACTTC. Its protein is CASSVGPRAPRGETQYF.